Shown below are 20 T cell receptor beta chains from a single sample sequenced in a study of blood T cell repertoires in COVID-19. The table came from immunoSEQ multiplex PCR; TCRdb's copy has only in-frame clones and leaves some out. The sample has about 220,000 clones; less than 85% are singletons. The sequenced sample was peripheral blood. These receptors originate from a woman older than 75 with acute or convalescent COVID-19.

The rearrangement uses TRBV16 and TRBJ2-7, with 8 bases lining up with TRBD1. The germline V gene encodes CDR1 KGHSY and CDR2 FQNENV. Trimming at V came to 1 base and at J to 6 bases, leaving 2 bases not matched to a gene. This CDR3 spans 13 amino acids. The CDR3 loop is CASSQFQGAEQYF. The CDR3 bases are TGTGCCAGCAGCCAATTCCAGGGGGCCGAGCAGTACTTC.

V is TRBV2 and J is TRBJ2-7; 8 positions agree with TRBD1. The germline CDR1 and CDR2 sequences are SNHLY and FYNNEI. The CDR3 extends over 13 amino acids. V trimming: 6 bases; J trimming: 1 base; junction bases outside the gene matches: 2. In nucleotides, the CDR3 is TGTGCCAGCAGCCGGGACAGGTCCTACGAGCAGTACTTC. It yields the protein CASSRDRSYEQYF.

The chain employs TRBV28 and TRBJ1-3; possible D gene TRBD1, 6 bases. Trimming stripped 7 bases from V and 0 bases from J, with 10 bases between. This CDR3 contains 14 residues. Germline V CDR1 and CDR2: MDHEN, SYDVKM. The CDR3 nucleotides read TGTGCCAGCACCCGGGACAACTCTGGAAACACCATATATTTT. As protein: CASTRDNSGNTIYF.

CDR3 loop: CASSSETGGSYQPQHF. The DNA for the CDR3 is TGTGCCAGCAGTTCAGAGACAGGGGGCAGTTATCAGCCCCAGCATTTT. The rearrangement links TRBV6-5 to TRBJ1-5, with 10 bases aligning to TRBD1. Germline V gene sequence: CDR1 MNHEY, CDR2 SVGAGI. V shed 4 bases and J 5 bases; nucleotides not matched to a gene: 8. This CDR3 spans 16 amino acids.

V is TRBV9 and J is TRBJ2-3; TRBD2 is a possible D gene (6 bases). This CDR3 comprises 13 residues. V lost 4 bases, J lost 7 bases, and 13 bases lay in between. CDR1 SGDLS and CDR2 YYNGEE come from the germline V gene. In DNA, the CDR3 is TGTGCCAGCAGCACTCTCGGGAGATATACGCAGTATTTT. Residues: CASSTLGRYTQYF.

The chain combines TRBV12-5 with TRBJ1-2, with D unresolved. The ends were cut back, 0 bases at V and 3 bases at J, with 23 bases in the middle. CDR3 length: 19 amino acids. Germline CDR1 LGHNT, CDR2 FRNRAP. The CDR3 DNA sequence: TGTGCTAGTGGTTTGGTTCTGGGAGGCGATTCCGGCGCGTACTATGGCTACACCTTC. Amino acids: CASGLVLGGDSGAYYGYTF.

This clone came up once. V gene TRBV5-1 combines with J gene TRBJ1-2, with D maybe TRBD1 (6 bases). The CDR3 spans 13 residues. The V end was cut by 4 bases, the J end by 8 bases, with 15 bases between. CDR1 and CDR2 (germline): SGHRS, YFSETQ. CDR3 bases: TGCGCCAGCAGCCCCGGTGGGGGCTTGGGCTACACCTTC. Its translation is CASSPGGGLGYTF.

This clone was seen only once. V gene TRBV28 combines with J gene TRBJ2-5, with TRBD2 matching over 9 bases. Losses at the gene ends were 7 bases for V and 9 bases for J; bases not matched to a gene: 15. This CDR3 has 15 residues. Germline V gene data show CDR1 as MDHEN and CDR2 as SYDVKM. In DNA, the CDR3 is TGTGCCAGCACCCTCAGCGGGGGGACCTCAGGGGCCCAGTACTTC. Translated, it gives CASTLSGGTSGAQYF.

The CDR3 DNA is TGTGCCAGCAGTGAGCGCCAGAGGATATGGGGGGTTTTGAATGAGCAGTTCTTC. Protein sequence: CASSERQRIWGVLNEQFF. The rearrangement joins TRBV2 to TRBJ2-1; D is possibly TRBD2 (6 bases). CDR3 length equals 18 residues. The V and J ends lost 3 bases and 7 bases respectively, with 25 bases between them. CDR1 SNHLY and CDR2 FYNNEI come from the germline V gene. Drawing the rest from reference TRBV2 and TRBJ2-1, the complete variable domain is EPEVTQTPSHQVTQMGQEVILRCVPISNHLYFYWYRQILGQKVEFLVSFYNNEISEKSEIFDDQFSVERPDGSNFTLKIRSTKLEDSAMYFCASSERQRIWGVLNEQFFGPGTRLTVL.

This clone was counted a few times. CDR3 sequence reads: CASSVAQGPWVTGELFF. The DNA of the CDR3 is TGTGCCAGCAGCGTAGCGCAGGGGCCCTGGGTTACCGGGGAGCTGTTTTTT. The V call is TRBV9, the J call TRBJ2-2; perhaps TRBD1 as D (6 bases). The CDR3 consists of 17 residues. Deletions cut 0 bases from V and 5 bases from J, with 17 bases between. Germline V gives CDR1 SGDLS, CDR2 YYNGEE.

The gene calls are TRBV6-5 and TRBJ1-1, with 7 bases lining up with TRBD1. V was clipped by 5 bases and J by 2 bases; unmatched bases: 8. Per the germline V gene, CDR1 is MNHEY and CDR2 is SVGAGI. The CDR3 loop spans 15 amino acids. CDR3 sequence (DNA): TGTGCCAGCAGTACCCAGGGACAGAAAAACACTGAAGCTTTCTTT. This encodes CASSTQGQKNTEAFF.

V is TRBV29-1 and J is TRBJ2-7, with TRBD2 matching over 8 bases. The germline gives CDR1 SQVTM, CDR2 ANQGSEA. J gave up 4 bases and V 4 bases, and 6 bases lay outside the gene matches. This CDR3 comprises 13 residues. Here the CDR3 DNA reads TGCAGCGTTGTCCGAGCGGGGGTTTACGAGCAGTACTTC. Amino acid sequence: CSVVRAGVYEQYF.

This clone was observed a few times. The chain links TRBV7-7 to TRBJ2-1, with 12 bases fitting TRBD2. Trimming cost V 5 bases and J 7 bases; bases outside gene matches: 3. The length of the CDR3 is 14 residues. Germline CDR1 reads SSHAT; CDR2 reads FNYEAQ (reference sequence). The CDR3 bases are TGTGCCAGCAGCCCCGGACTAGCGGGGAATGAGCAGTTCTTC. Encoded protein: CASSPGLAGNEQFF.

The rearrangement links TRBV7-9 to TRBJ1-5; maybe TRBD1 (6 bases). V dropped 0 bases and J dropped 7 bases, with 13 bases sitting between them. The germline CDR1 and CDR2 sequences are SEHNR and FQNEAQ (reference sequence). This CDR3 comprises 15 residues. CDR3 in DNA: TGTGCCAGCAGCTTAGCTTCCAGGGGCGGCCAGCCCCAGCATTTT. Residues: CASSLASRGGQPQHF. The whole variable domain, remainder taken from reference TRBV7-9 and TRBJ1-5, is DTGVSQNPRHKITKRGQNVTFRCDPISEHNRLYWYRQTLGQGPEFLTYFQNEAQLEKSRLLSDRFSAERPKGSFSTLEIQRTEQGDSAMYLCASSLASRGGQPQHFGDGTRLSIL.

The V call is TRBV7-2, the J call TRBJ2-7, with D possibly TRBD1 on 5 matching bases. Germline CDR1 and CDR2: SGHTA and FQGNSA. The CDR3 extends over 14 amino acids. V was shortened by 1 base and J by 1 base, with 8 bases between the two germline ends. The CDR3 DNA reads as TGTGCCAGCAGCTTAGATGCAGGGTCCTACGAGCAGTACTTC. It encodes CASSLDAGSYEQYF.

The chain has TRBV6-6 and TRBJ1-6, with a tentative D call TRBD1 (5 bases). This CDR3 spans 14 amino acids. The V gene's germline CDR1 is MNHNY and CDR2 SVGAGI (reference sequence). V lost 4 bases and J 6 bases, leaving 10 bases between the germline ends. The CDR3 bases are TGTGCCAGCAGTTCGGGGGTTTCTAATTCACCCCTCCACTTT. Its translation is CASSSGVSNSPLHF.

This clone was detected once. This CDR3 is CASSSGGGRGTDTQYF. The CDR3, as DNA: TGTGCCAGCAGTTCCGGGGGGGGACGGGGCACAGATACGCAGTATTTT. The V call is TRBV11-2, the J call TRBJ2-3; 8 bases map to TRBD2. The ends lost 6 bases at V and 1 base at J; junction bases unmatched: 9. Germline V gives CDR1 SGHAT, CDR2 FQNNGV. The CDR3 is 16 amino acids.

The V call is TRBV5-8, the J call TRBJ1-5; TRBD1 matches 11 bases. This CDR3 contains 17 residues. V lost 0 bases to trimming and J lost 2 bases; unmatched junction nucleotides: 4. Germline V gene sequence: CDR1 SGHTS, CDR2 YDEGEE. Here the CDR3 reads CASSLAWGQGGNQPQHF. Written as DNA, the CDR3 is TGTGCCAGCAGCTTGGCCTGGGGACAGGGGGGCAATCAGCCCCAGCATTTT.

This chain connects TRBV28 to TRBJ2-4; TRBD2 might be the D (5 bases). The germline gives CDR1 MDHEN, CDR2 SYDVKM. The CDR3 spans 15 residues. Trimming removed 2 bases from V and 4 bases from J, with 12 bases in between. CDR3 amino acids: CASSLSGRWKNIQYF. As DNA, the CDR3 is TGTGCCAGCAGTTTAAGCGGCCGATGGAAAAACATTCAGTACTTC.

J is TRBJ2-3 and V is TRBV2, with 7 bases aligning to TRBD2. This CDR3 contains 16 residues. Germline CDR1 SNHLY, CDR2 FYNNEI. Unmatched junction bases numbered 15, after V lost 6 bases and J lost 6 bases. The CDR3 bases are TGTGCCAGCAGGGGGGGGTGGGACTTCCCCCGGGATACGCAGTATTTT. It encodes CASRGGWDFPRDTQYF.